Listed below are T cell receptor beta chains from one sample, sequenced in a study of shared clonotypes between healthy human individuals. Sequencing was performed with immunoSEQ multiplex PCR; in TCRdb, only in-frame clones are kept and a portion is missing. Here the sample spans about 650,000 clones, 95% to 96% being singletons. Sequencing was carried out using naive CD8+ T cells sorted from blood. Source of these receptors: a woman aged 25-40 years in good health. Both conserved end residues are part of each CDR3.

J gene	V gene	CDR3 protein
TRBJ2-1	TRBV19	CASSPMLGSFYEQFF
TRBJ2-7	TRBV11-2	CASSSPALANYYEQYF
TRBJ1-1	TRBV28	CASNEQGSRTEAFF
TRBJ1-3	TRBV19	CASSIWSGAGNTIYF
TRBJ1-2	TRBV27	CASSLSGRQHGYTF
TRBJ2-2	TRBV7-8	CASNPLRGSGELFF
TRBJ2-7	TRBV28	CASSGSIAGGEQYF
TRBJ2-5	TRBV7-9	CASSLALRQGHQETQYF
TRBJ2-4	TRBV28	CASSPPGSLAKNIQYF
TRBJ1-2	TRBV2	CASSDPSGYGYTF
TRBJ1-2	TRBV9	CASRGDRVNGYTF
TRBJ1-1	TRBV7-9	CASKTDEAFF
TRBJ1-5	TRBV13	CASSLYNQPQHF
TRBJ2-3	TRBV25-1	CATTWGSYTDTQYF
TRBJ1-5	TRBV28	CASSATGGSNQPQHF
TRBJ2-1	TRBV2	CASSVFAGGRGEQFF
TRBJ2-5	TRBV11-3	CASSLDLDSQETQYF
TRBJ2-1	TRBV6-4	CASSDSFTLTGGEQFF
TRBJ2-1	TRBV27	CASSPGGSGSYVEQFF
TRBJ2-3	TRBV27	CASSLVTSGTDTQYF
TRBJ2-7	TRBV5-1	CASWDRVDEQYF
TRBJ1-1	TRBV13	CASSLGQGFAEAFF
TRBJ1-2	TRBV5-1	CASSLSRDDYGYTF
TRBJ1-1	TRBV28	CASTFVRGRTEAFF
TRBJ2-1	TRBV19	CASSSGTSGLDEQFF
TRBJ1-2	TRBV2	CASSEVFGTGYGYTF
TRBJ1-2	TRBV28	CASRRIEGPPNYGYTF
TRBJ2-5	TRBV5-6	CASSLEAPRLGTQYF
TRBJ2-7	TRBV27	CASSLYGQTVDEQYF
TRBJ2-7	TRBV6-5	CASKKLAGPYEQYF
TRBJ2-7	TRBV30	CAWSSGTGDYEQYF
TRBJ1-2	TRBV27	CASSLSPGTGLYGYTF
TRBJ1-4	TRBV19	CASTGLDRGNEKLFF